The 25 T cell receptor beta chains in this list originate from one sample, sequenced in a study of T cells expressing NK-cell markers. TCRdb reprocessed the 5' RACE reads and stores each CDR3 protein as one record, lacking DNA. This table holds about 120,000 distinct CDR3 sequences. Input material: blood T cells: a sorted CD56 or NKG2C T cell subset, CD4+ or CD8+ T cells, or bulk PBMC T cells (not recorded which). The receptors here all came from a woman aged 18 to 75 in good health.

The chain employs TRBV4-3 and TRBJ1-2; TCRdb's D gene call, TRBD1, goes unchecked for lack of DNA. CDR3 length: 15 amino acids. Germline CDR1 is LGHNA and CDR2 is YSLEER. CDR3 loop: CASSQGQGSGYGYTF.

This rearrangement joins TRBV27 to TRBJ1-4; no DNA is available, so the TRBD1 call from TCRdb remains unchecked. Germline V gene data show CDR1 as MNHEY and CDR2 as SMNVEV (reference sequence). The CDR3 spans 13 residues. CDR3 sequence: CASSRTENEKLFF. Combining the CDR3 with reference TRBV27 and TRBJ1-4 gives the whole variable domain EAQVTQNPRYLITVTGKKLTVTCSQNMNHEYMSWYRQDPGLGLRQIYYSMNVEVTDKGDVPEGYKVSRKEKRNFPLILESPSPNQTSLYFCASSRTENEKLFFGSGTQLSVL.

This chain links TRBV28 with TRBJ1-1. Germline CDR1 and CDR2: MDHEN and SYDVKM. This CDR3 has 15 amino acids. The CDR3 protein is CASSLTGLMNTEAFF.

The chain uses TRBV5-1 and TRBJ1-1; TCRdb's assignment of TRBD1 cannot be checked, as there is no DNA. The germline V gene encodes CDR1 SGHRS and CDR2 YFSETQ. This CDR3 contains 14 residues. This chain's CDR3 is CASSETRGNTEAFF.

This sequence joins TRBV28 and TRBJ1-1; there is no DNA to check the TCRdb D call of TRBD1. The CDR3 runs 15 residues. Germline loops: CDR1 MDHEN, CDR2 SYDVKM. CDR3 region: CASSRTATGNTEAFF.

The rearrangement joins TRBV19 to TRBJ2-7. CDR1 and CDR2 from the germline V gene are LNHDA and SQIVND (reference sequence). This CDR3 comprises 12 residues. CDR3: CASSSYSYEQYF. Drawing the rest from reference TRBV19 and TRBJ2-7, the complete variable domain is DGGITQSPKYLFRKEGQNVTLSCEQNLNHDAMYWYRQDPGQGLRLIYYSQIVNDFQKGDIAEGYSVSREKKESFPLTVTSAQKNPTAFYLCASSSYSYEQYFGPGTRLTVT.

The V gene is TRBV30, the J gene TRBJ2-3; lacking DNA, the TRBD1 call made by TCRdb goes unchecked. In germline, CDR1 is GTSNPN, CDR2 SVGIG (reference sequence). The CDR3 totals 12 residues. CDR3 sequence reads: CAWNGGEDTQYF.

The gene calls are TRBV5-1 and TRBJ1-4. This CDR3 is 14 amino acids long. Germline CDR1 SGHRS, CDR2 YFSETQ. CDR3 sequence reads: CASSPFDTNEKLFF. Filled out from reference TRBV5-1 and TRBJ1-4, the complete variable domain reads KAGVTQTPRYLIKTRGQQVTLSCSPISGHRSVSWYQQTPGQGLQFLFEYFSETQRNKGNFPGRFSGRQFSNSRSEMNVSTLELGDSALYLCASSPFDTNEKLFFGSGTQLSVL.

The V gene is TRBV29-1, the J gene TRBJ2-7; TCRdb reports TRBD2, a call that lacks DNA to check it against. The germline V gene has CDR1 SQVTM and CDR2 ANQGSEA. The CDR3 runs 14 residues. CDR3: CSVTGGVRAYEQYF.

The chain carries TRBV7-9 and TRBJ2-3. Per the germline V gene, CDR1 is SEHNR and CDR2 is FQNEAQ (reference sequence). CDR3 length: 13 residues. The CDR3 sequence: CASSLSATDTQYF.

The CDR3 is CASSLLLAGGHEQFF. V and J are TRBV27 and TRBJ2-1; TCRdb reports TRBD2, a call that lacks DNA to check it against. Germline values: CDR1 MNHEY, CDR2 SMNVEV (reference sequence). The CDR3 is 15 residues long.

The chain joins TRBV4-3 to TRBJ2-5; TCRdb picks TRBD2, but there is no DNA to check that call. CDR1 is LGHNA, CDR2 YSLEER, per germline. The CDR3 runs to 13 residues. CDR3 amino acids: CASSQAATETQYF.

The chain uses TRBV27 and TRBJ2-3; the D gene TCRdb calls, TRBD2, cannot be checked with no DNA. The CDR3 consists of 15 residues. Germline V gene lookup returns CDR1 MNHEY and CDR2 SMNVEV (reference sequence). The CDR3 protein is CASSGLADLGGTQYF.

The CDR3 sequence is CAWGTGGLYGYTF. The chain combines TRBV30 with TRBJ1-2; absent DNA, TCRdb's TRBD1 call cannot be checked. In germline, CDR1 is GTSNPN, CDR2 SVGIG (reference sequence). The length of the CDR3 is 13 residues.

V gene TRBV6-5 combines with J gene TRBJ2-1; TCRdb picks TRBD1, but there is no DNA to check that call. CDR3 length: 15 residues. Germline loops: CDR1 MNHEY, CDR2 SVGAGI. CDR3 sequence: CASSHPPDGTNEQFF.

The V gene is TRBV12-3 or TRBV12-4, the J gene TRBJ2-7. The CDR3 is 15 residues long. CDR3 region: CASSFRRGEEYEQYF.

The rearrangement links TRBV7-9 to TRBJ2-4; absent DNA, TCRdb's TRBD2 call cannot be checked. The germline gives CDR1 SEHNR, CDR2 FQNEAQ (reference sequence). The CDR3 runs to 16 residues. The CDR3 sequence: CASSQTSGRAIDIQYF.

The chain uses TRBV2 and TRBJ1-1; the D call of TRBD1 rests on TCRdb alone, since no DNA is present to check it. This CDR3 spans 14 amino acids. CDR1 is SNHLY, CDR2 FYNNEI, per germline. CDR3 region: CARLQGRLNTEAFF.

The gene calls are TRBV28 and TRBJ1-2. From germline, CDR1 is MDHEN and CDR2 SYDVKM. This CDR3 has 17 amino acids. CDR3 amino acids: CASSPISGGPVKDGYTF.

The chain employs TRBV9 and TRBJ1-1; TCRdb calls TRBD1, which cannot be checked without DNA. The CDR3 contains 14 residues. The germline gives CDR1 SGDLS, CDR2 YYNGEE. This chain's CDR3 is CASSAGQVNTEAFF.

The gene calls are TRBV4-3 and TRBJ2-2; TCRdb selects TRBD1, and the lack of DNA leaves this call unchecked. Germline lookup yields CDR1 LGHNA and CDR2 YSLEER. The CDR3 sequence is 15 residues long. CDR3 protein: CASSRGGQDTGELFF.

The rearrangement uses TRBV7-9 and TRBJ2-5; TCRdb's D gene call, TRBD1, goes unchecked for lack of DNA. Germline lookup yields CDR1 SEHNR and CDR2 FQNEAQ (reference sequence). The CDR3 covers 12 residues. CDR3 residues: CASSPLTETQYF.

The chain is built from TRBV28 and TRBJ1-6; as DNA is missing, the TRBD1 call by TCRdb cannot be tested. This CDR3 comprises 17 residues. Germline V CDR1 and CDR2: MDHEN, SYDVKM. CDR3 loop: CASSSPGQGHYNSPLHF.

V usage is TRBV12-3 or TRBV12-4 and J usage is TRBJ2-7; TCRdb outputs TRBD1, but without DNA this stays unchecked. This CDR3 spans 13 amino acids. CDR3 residues: CASSQQGAYEQYF.

The rearrangement uses TRBV7-6 and TRBJ2-1. Germline V lookup: CDR1 SGHVS, CDR2 FNYEAQ. The CDR3 runs 14 residues. The CDR3 here is CASSLVAEVNEQFF. The complete variable domain, with remaining parts taken from reference TRBV7-6 and TRBJ2-1, reads GAGVSQSPRYKVTKRGQDVALRCDPISGHVSLYWYRQALGQGPEFLTYFNYEAQQDKSGLPNDRFSAERPEGSISTLTIQRTEQRDSAMYRCASSLVAEVNEQFFGPGTRLTVL.